This is a list of T cell receptor beta chains from one sample in a study of T cell responses to AZD1222 COVID-19 vaccine. Measured with immunoSEQ multiplex PCR; TCRdb has only the in-frame clones, and not every one. Counted here are some 100,000 clones, roughly nine tenths occurring once; the ten biggest clones make up 16%. The sample consisted of peripheral blood, taken on day 0 of AZD1222 vaccination. The receptor source for this set is an adult in good health. Both conserved end residues are part of each CDR3. A D gene is named only where the DNA matches it firmly. Only part of the rows carry a size: once, few, many, or a class if the clone is expanded.

d_call	v_call	clone_size	j_call	cdr3_nt	cdr3_aa
.	TRBV1	.	TRBJ1-4	TGCACCAGCAGCCTCTGGACACTGGGGAGTGAAAAACTGTTTTTT	CTSSLWTLGSEKLFF
.	TRBV4-1	.	TRBJ2-5	TGCGCCAGCAGCCAAGCAGGAGGGGGGGCGCTTGAGACCCAGTACTTC	CASSQAGGGALETQYF
.	TRBV27	.	TRBJ1-3	TGTGCCAGCAGTTCCGGGGAGACGGGAAACACCATATATTTT	CASSSGETGNTIYF
.	TRBV20-1	.	TRBJ1-5	TGCAGTGCTAATGAAAGTGGACAGCCCCAGCATTTT	CSANESGQPQHF
.	TRBV7-2	.	TRBJ1-5	TGTGCCAGCAGCTCATCCCGATCTTCCCAGCATTTT	CASSSSRSSQHF
TRBD1	TRBV6-5	.	TRBJ1-1	TGTGCCACAAACCAACCGGGACAGGGGTTCCCTGAAGCTTTCTTT	CATNQPGQGFPEAFF
.	TRBV25-1	.	TRBJ1-2	TGTGCCAGCAGTGTAGGCTATGGCTACACCTTC	CASSVGYGYTF
TRBD1	TRBV27	.	TRBJ2-7	TGTGCCAGCAGTTTAGTGGACAGGCCCTACGAGCAGTACTTC	CASSLVDRPYEQYF
.	TRBV7-9	once	TRBJ1-1	TGTGCCAGCAGCTTGGTACAAATGAACACTGAAGCTTTCTTT	CASSLVQMNTEAFF
.	TRBV6-5	.	TRBJ1-5	TGTGCCAGCAGCCTCTCGCAGTATAGCAATCAGCCCCAGCATTTT	CASSLSQYSNQPQHF
.	TRBV30	.	TRBJ1-3	TGTGCCTGGACCGTACGTGGGGCTGGAAACACCATATATTTT	CAWTVRGAGNTIYF
.	TRBV6-1	.	TRBJ1-4	TGTGCCAGCGCGACTGCAACTAATGAAAAACTGTTTTTT	CASATATNEKLFF
TRBD1	TRBV9	once	TRBJ1-4	TGTGCCAGCAGCCCAGACGGGACAGGGGGCGGAAATGAAAAACTGTTTTTT	CASSPDGTGGGNEKLFF
.	TRBV5-5	once	TRBJ2-7	TGTGCCAGCAGCTTATTTCTTAAATACGAGCAGTACTTC	CASSLFLKYEQYF
.	TRBV5-4	.	TRBJ2-7	TGTGCCAGCAGCTCCCGACAGAAGAGCTCCTACGAGCAGTACTTC	CASSSRQKSSYEQYF
TRBD1	TRBV7-9	.	TRBJ1-4	TGTGCCAGCAACCGGGACAGAGACCAAAAACTGTTTTTT	CASNRDRDQKLFF
TRBD1	TRBV10-3	.	TRBJ1-1	TGTGCCATCAGTCCCGACAGGGGACTGAACACTGAAGCTTTCTTT	CAISPDRGLNTEAFF
.	TRBV5-1	once	TRBJ1-2	TGCGCCAGCAGCTTGGCGGAGAGCAGGGGCGGCTACACCTTC	CASSLAESRGGYTF
TRBD1	TRBV5-1	.	TRBJ2-3	TGCGCCAGCAGTCCAGGGGGCTTGAATACGCAGTATTTT	CASSPGGLNTQYF
.	TRBV4-1	.	TRBJ1-2	TGCGCCAGCAGCCAATCGACAGGCGACTATGGCTACACCTTC	CASSQSTGDYGYTF
TRBD2	TRBV18	.	TRBJ2-3	TGTGCCAGCTCACCACCGGGTAGCGGGGGGTCAACAGATACGCAGTATTTT	CASSPPGSGGSTDTQYF
.	TRBV27	once	TRBJ1-1	TGTGCCAGCAGTTCCGGGAGCGGGGACACTGAAGCTTTCTTT	CASSSGSGDTEAFF
TRBD1	TRBV29-1	once	TRBJ1-5	TGCAGCGTTTTGGACAGGTTCAATCAGCCCCAGCATTTT	CSVLDRFNQPQHF